The 13 T cell receptor beta chains in this list originate from one sample, sequenced in a study of T cells after yellow fever vaccination. TCRdb reprocessed the 5' RACE reads via MiXCR and lists one record per CDR3 protein. The table has some 390,000 distinct CDR3 sequences, 6.2% seen once. The specimen comprised PBMCs, sampled 5 days after the yellow fever booster vaccination. The receptors shown here come from a man aged 25-40 years who received the YFV17D yellow fever vaccine.

This clonotype was seen many times. The genes are TRBV6-2 or TRBV6-3 and TRBJ2-2; D gene unclear. The CDR3 consists of 11 residues. V was shortened by 8 bases and J by 7 bases, with 8 bases between the two germline ends. Looked up from germline, CDR1 is MNHEY and CDR2 is SVGEGT. The CDR3 DNA follows: TGTGCCAGCGAAGAGTACGGGGAGCTGTTTTTT. Translating it yields CASEEYGELFF.

Only a few counts were recorded for this clonotype. The chain has TRBV7-2 and TRBJ1-1; no clear D. The CDR3 has 14 amino acids. Trimming cost V 3 bases and J 1 base, with 9 bases left between them. In germline, CDR1 is SGHTA, CDR2 FQGNSA. CDR3 DNA: TGTGCCAGCAGCTTGAGACTCGGGAACACTGAAGCTTTCTTT. This translates into CASSLRLGNTEAFF.

At least ten counts were recorded for this clonotype. The chain couples TRBV12-5 to TRBJ2-3; D not certain. The CDR3 covers 13 residues. The ends were cut back, 2 bases at V and 2 bases at J, with 5 bases in the middle. Germline CDR1 reads LGHNT; CDR2 reads FRNRAP. The CDR3 sequence: CASGLTYTDTQYF. The CDR3 DNA reads TGTGCTAGTGGTTTGACTTACACAGATACGCAGTATTTT.

This clonotype was found a few times. The rearrangement uses TRBV20-1 and TRBJ2-7; 7 nucleotides agree with TRBD1. CDR3 length: 13 amino acids. Trimming took 6 bases from V and 1 from J; bases not matched to a gene: 6. CDR1 DFQATT and CDR2 SNEGSKA come from the germline V gene (reference sequence). This chain's CDR3 is CSADNRGSYEQYF. For the CDR3, the DNA is TGCAGTGCCGACAACAGGGGTTCCTACGAGCAGTACTTC.

There are many counts of this clonotype. The CDR3 region is CASSLGGQMKNIQYF. CDR3 coding DNA: TGTGCCAGCAGCTTAGGGGGGCAGATGAAAAACATTCAGTACTTC. The chain has TRBV7-2 and TRBJ2-4; a weak D match, TRBD1 (6 bases). The germline V and J ends were trimmed by 1 base and 4 bases, with 11 bases remaining between them. Germline lookup yields CDR1 SGHTA and CDR2 FQGNSA. This CDR3 spans 15 amino acids.

This clonotype occurred many times. The J gene is TRBJ2-5, the V gene TRBV6-2 or TRBV6-3; D is uncertain. CDR3 length equals 10 residues. Germline V CDR1 and CDR2: MNHEY, SVGEGT. The CDR3 bases are TGTGACATTCTAGGGGAGACCCAGTACTTC. This encodes CDILGETQYF.

This clonotype was counted at least ten times. The chain is built from TRBV20-1 and TRBJ2-1; the match to TRBD2 covers 7 bases. The CDR3 has 14 amino acids. J gave up 8 bases and V 5 bases, and 12 bases lay outside the gene matches. Germline CDR1 is DFQATT and CDR2 is SNEGSKA (reference sequence). DNA for the CDR3: TGCAGTGCTGCCGGACTAGTGGTGCGTGATGAGCAGTTCTTC. It translates to CSAAGLVVRDEQFF.

This clonotype was counted ten times or more. The CDR3 sequence is CASSQEWPSYNEQFF. In DNA form, the CDR3 reads TGCGCCAGCAGCCAAGAGTGGCCCTCCTACAATGAGCAGTTCTTC. V usage is TRBV4-3 and J usage is TRBJ2-1; D call uncertain. Trimming took off 0 bases at V and 0 bases at J, with 6 bases between the two ends. Germline CDR1 reads LGHNA; CDR2 reads YSLEER. CDR3 size: 15 residues.

This clonotype showed up just a few times. In nucleotides, the CDR3 is TGTGCCAGCAGCAAGACAGGGGAGGATGGCTACACCTTC. Translation gives CASSKTGEDGYTF. The J gene is TRBJ1-2, the V gene TRBV5-4; 8 bases line up with TRBD1. CDR1 and CDR2 (germline): SGHNT, YYREEE (reference sequence). Unmatched junction bases numbered 5, after V lost 4 bases and J lost 6 bases. The CDR3 contains 13 residues.

The chain combines TRBV29-1 with TRBJ2-7, with D perhaps given as TRBD1 or TRBD2 (5 bases each). Germline CDR1 reads SQVTM; CDR2 reads ANQGSEA. The length of the CDR3 is 16 residues. Trimming shortened V by 8 bases and J by 6 bases, and 29 bases separated the two germline ends. This CDR3 is CSLTGRHQPSPGEQYF. The CDR3 DNA is TGCAGCTTAACGGGGCGGCACCAACCGAGCCCCGGCGAGCAGTACTTC.

This clonotype has at least ten counts. This chain connects TRBV7-8 to TRBJ2-7; possibly TRBD1 or TRBD2 for D (5 bases each). CDR3 length: 14 residues. Germline V gives CDR1 SGHVS, CDR2 FQNEAQ. Between the trimmed V and J ends, which lost 1 base and 4 bases, there was a span of 11 bases. This CDR3 reads CASSLVKGSYEQYF. The CDR3 region has the DNA TGTGCCAGCAGCTTAGTGAAGGGGAGTTACGAGCAGTACTTC.

This clonotype has a handful of counts. In DNA form, the CDR3 reads TGTGCCAGCAGCCAGGGTAGCGAAAACAATGAGCAGTTCTTC. As protein: CASSQGSENNEQFF. This chain links TRBV3-1 with TRBJ2-1; weak D call: TRBD2 (5 bases). V was trimmed by 3 bases and J by 5 bases, leaving 11 bases between them. The CDR3 totals 14 residues. In germline, CDR1 is LGHDT, CDR2 YNNKEL (reference sequence).

The DNA for the CDR3 is TGCAGTGCTAGTCTGGGACTAGTGGAGACCCAGTACTTC. It is translated as CSASLGLVETQYF. V usage is TRBV20-1 and J usage is TRBJ2-5, with TRBD2 matching 8 bases. The CDR3 contains 13 residues. Germline assignment: CDR1 DFQATT and CDR2 SNEGSKA (reference sequence). Trimming took 3 bases from V and 5 from J; bases not matched to a gene: 5.